The 8 T cell receptor beta chains given below trace back to one sample, sequenced in a study of T cell responses to AZD1222 COVID-19 vaccine. Sequencing was performed with immunoSEQ multiplex PCR; in TCRdb, only in-frame clones are kept and a portion is missing. Here the sample spans 90,000 to 150,000 clones, 75% to 90% being singletons. This specimen consisted of peripheral blood, obtained on day 0 of AZD1222 vaccination. These receptors were collected from an adult in good health.

The sample holds one count of this clone. V is TRBV19 and J is TRBJ2-1, with D tentatively TRBD2 (6 bases). V was shortened by 7 bases and J by 7 bases, with 17 bases between the two germline ends. There are 14 residues in the CDR3. CDR1 is LNHDA, CDR2 SQIVND, per germline (reference sequence). For the CDR3, the DNA is TGTGCCAGTACCCCCCAGAGGAGGGATAATGAGCAGTTCTTC. Protein product: CASTPQRRDNEQFF.

J is TRBJ2-7 and V is TRBV28, with D possibly being TRBD1 (5 bases). There are 16 residues in the CDR3. Germline V gene sequence: CDR1 MDHEN, CDR2 SYDVKM. Trimming took 3 bases from V and 0 from J, leaving 15 bases between them. The CDR3: CASSFRRGSPSYEQYF. The DNA of the CDR3 is TGTGCCAGCAGTTTCCGTAGGGGTTCCCCCTCCTACGAGCAGTACTTC.

J is TRBJ2-7 and V is TRBV27, with TRBD1 identical over 7 bases. V lost 6 bases and J lost 4; bases outside the gene matches: 6. Looked up from germline, CDR1 is MNHEY and CDR2 is SMNVEV (reference sequence). The CDR3 is 13 amino acids. The CDR3 coding sequence is TGTGCCAGCAGCCCGGGACAGAGTTACGAGCAGTACTTC. Its protein is CASSPGQSYEQYF.

The chain has TRBV2 and TRBJ2-1; TRBD1 might be the D (6 bases). Germline V gene lookup returns CDR1 SNHLY and CDR2 FYNNEI. The V gene lost 10 bases and the J gene lost 4 bases, with 8 bases spanning the gap. The CDR3 contains 11 residues. CDR3 nucleotides: TGTGCCACTAGGGGGTACAATGAGCAGTTCTTC. Protein product: CATRGYNEQFF.

The chain combines TRBV2 with TRBJ1-2; D might be TRBD1 (6 bases). Germline CDR1 and CDR2: SNHLY and FYNNEI. The CDR3 covers 13 residues. V was shortened by 6 bases and J by 3 bases, with 11 bases between the two germline ends. The CDR3 DNA sequence: TGTGCCAGCAGGGGGGCCAGGGACTATGGCTACACCTTC. This translates into CASRGARDYGYTF. Combining the CDR3 with reference TRBV2 and TRBJ1-2 gives the whole variable domain EPEVTQTPSHQVTQMGQEVILRCVPISNHLYFYWYRQILGQKVEFLVSFYNNEISEKSEIFDDQFSVERPDGSNFTLKIRSTKLEDSAMYFCASRGARDYGYTFGSGTRLTVV.

The chain recombines TRBV9 with TRBJ2-1; 14 nucleotides align to TRBD2. Germline values: CDR1 SGDLS, CDR2 YYNGEE. This CDR3 comprises 14 residues. With V trimmed by 3 bases and J by 8 bases, 1 base remained unmatched. CDR3 sequence (DNA): TGTGCCAGCAGCGCGACTAGCGGGAGGGATGAGCAGTTCTTC. The encoded protein is CASSATSGRDEQFF.

The chain joins TRBV7-9 to TRBJ1-2; TRBD1 is a possible D gene (5 bases). Per germline, CDR1 SEHNR and CDR2 FQNEAQ (reference sequence). This CDR3 comprises 12 residues. Trimming took off 10 bases at V and 8 bases at J, with 17 bases between the two ends. The CDR3 nucleotides are TGTGCCACGGAGAGCGCGGGGGGAGGCTACACCTTC. It translates to CATESAGGGYTF.

The rearrangement links TRBV3-1 (or the pseudogene TRBV3-2) to TRBJ1-5; tentatively, D is TRBD1 (6 bases). V lost 1 base and J 0 bases, leaving 10 bases between the germline ends. Germline CDR1 is LGHDT and CDR2 is YNNKEL (reference sequence). This CDR3 region has 16 residues. The CDR3 region has the DNA TGTGCCAGCAGCCAAGGGGGGGGGCTTAGCAATCAGCCCCAGCATTTT. Its translation: CASSQGGGLSNQPQHF.